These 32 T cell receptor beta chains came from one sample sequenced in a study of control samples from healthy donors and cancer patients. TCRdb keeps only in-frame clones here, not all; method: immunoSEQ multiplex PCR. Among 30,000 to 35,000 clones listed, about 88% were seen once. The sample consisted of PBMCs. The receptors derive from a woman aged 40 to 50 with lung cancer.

The CDR3 protein is CASSMDRKETQYF. Here the CDR3 DNA reads TGTGCCAGCAGCATGGACAGGAAAGAGACCCAGTACTTC. The chain carries TRBV7-8 and TRBJ2-5; 7 bases agree with TRBD1. CDR3 length: 13 residues. Trimming cost V 5 bases and J 3 bases; bases outside gene matches: 3. Germline V gene sequence: CDR1 SGHVS, CDR2 FQNEAQ. Supplemented by reference TRBV7-8 and TRBJ2-5, the full variable domain reads GAGVSQSPRYKVAKRGQDVALRCDPISGHVSLFWYQQALGQGPEFLTYFQNEAQLDKSGLPSDRFFAERPEGSVSTLKIQRTQQEDSAVYLCASSMDRKETQYFGPGTRLLVL.

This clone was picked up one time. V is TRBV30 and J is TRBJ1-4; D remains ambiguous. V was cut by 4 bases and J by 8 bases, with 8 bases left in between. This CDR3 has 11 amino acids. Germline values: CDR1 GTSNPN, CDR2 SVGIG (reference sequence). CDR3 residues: CAWTAGEKLFF. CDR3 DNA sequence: TGTGCCTGGACAGCCGGAGAAAAACTGTTTTTT. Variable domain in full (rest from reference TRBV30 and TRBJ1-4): SQTIHQWPATLVQPVGSPLSLECTVEGTSNPNLYWYRQAAGRGLQLLFYSVGIGQISSEVPQNLSASRPQDRQFILSSKKLLLSDSGFYLCAWTAGEKLFFGSGTQLSVL.

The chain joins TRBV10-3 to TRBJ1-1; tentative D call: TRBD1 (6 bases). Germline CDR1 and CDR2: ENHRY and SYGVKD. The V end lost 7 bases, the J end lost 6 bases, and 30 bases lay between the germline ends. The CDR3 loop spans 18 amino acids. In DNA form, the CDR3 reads TGTGCCATCAAGGACAGCTCACGAAGGCGTCCCCGGGACCCTGAAGCTTTCTTT. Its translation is CAIKDSSRRRPRDPEAFF.

CDR3 protein: CASCRARGTGELFF. The CDR3 DNA reads TGTGCCAGCTGCCGGGCCCGTGGGACCGGGGAGCTGTTTTTT. This chain connects TRBV27 to TRBJ2-2; D not resolved. Trimming removed 8 bases at V and 5 bases at J, with 15 bases between. Germline V gene sequence: CDR1 MNHEY, CDR2 SMNVEV (reference sequence). CDR3 size: 14 residues.

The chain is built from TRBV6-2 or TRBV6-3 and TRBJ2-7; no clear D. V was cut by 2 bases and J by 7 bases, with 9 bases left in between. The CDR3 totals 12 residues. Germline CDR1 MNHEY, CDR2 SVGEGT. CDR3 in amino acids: CASSYTSLEQYF. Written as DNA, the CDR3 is TGTGCCAGCAGTTACACCAGTCTGGAGCAGTACTTC.

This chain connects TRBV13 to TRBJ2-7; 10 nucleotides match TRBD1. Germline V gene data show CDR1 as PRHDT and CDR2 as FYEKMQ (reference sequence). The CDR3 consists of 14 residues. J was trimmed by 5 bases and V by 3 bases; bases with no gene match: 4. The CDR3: CASSFDRGHNEQYF. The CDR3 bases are TGTGCCAGCAGCTTCGACAGGGGGCATAACGAGCAGTACTTC.

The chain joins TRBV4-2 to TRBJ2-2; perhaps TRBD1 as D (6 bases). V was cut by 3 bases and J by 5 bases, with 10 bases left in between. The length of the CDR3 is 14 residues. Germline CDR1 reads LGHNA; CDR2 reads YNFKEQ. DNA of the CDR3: TGTGCCAGCAGCCAGGACAGTAGGACCGGGGAGCTGTTTTTT. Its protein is CASSQDSRTGELFF.

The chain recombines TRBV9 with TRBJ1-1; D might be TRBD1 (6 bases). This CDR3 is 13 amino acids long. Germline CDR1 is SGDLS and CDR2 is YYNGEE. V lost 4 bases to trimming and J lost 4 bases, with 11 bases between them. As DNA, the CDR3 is TGTGCCAGCAGCCCACCAGGGGCCACTGAAGCTTTCTTT. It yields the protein CASSPPGATEAFF.

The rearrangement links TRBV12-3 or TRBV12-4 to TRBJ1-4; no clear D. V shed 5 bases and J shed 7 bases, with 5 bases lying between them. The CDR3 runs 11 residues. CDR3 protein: CASSRFEKLFF. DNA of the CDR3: TGTGCCAGCAGTCGTTTTGAAAAACTGTTTTTT.

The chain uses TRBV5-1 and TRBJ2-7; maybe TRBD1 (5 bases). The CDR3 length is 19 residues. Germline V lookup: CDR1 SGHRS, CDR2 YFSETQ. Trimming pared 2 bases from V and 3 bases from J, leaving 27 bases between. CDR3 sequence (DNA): TGCGCCAGCAGCTTAAACCCCCGGACACGGGCTCCGAAAGGCTACGAGCAGTACTTC. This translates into CASSLNPRTRAPKGYEQYF.

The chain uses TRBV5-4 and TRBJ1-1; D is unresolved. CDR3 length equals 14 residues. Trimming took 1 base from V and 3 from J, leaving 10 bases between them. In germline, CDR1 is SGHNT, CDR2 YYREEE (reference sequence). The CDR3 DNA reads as TGTGCCAGCAGCTTGTGGTATGGGGACACTGAAGCTTTCTTT. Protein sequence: CASSLWYGDTEAFF.

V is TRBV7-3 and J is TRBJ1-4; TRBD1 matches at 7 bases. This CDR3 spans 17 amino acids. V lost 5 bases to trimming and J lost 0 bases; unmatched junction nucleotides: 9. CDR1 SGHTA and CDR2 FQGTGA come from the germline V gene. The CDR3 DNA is TGTGCCAGCAGCACTACTGGGACAGCGGCAACTAATGAAAAACTGTTTTTT. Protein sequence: CASSTTGTAATNEKLFF. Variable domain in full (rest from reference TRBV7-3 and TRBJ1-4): GAGVSQTPSNKVTEKGKYVELRCDPISGHTALYWYRQSLGQGPEFLIYFQGTGAADDSGLPNDRFFAVRPEGSVSTLKIQRTERGDSAVYLCASSTTGTAATNEKLFFGSGTQLSVL.

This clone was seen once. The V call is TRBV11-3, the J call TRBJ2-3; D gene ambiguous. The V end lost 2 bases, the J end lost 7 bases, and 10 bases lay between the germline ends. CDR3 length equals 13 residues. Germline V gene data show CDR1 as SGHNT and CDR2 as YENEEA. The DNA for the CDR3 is TGTGCCAGCAGCTTAATTAGTCAAAATACGCAGTATTTT. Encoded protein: CASSLISQNTQYF.

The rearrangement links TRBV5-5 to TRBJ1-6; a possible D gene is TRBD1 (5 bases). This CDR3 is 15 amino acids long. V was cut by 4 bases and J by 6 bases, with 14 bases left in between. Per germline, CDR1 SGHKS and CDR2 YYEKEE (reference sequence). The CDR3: CASSVSGTFNSPLHF. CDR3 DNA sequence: TGTGCCAGCAGCGTATCCGGGACGTTTAATTCACCCCTCCACTTT.

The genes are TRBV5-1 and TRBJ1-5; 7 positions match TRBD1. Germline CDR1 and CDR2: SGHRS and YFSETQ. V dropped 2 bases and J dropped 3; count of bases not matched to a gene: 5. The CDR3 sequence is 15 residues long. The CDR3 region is CASSFSGGLNQPQHF. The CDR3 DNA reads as TGCGCCAGCAGCTTCTCAGGGGGACTCAATCAGCCCCAGCATTTT.

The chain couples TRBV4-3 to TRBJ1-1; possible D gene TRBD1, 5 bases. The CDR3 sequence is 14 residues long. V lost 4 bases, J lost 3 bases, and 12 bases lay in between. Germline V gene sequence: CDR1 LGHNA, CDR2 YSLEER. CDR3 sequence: CASSLTLRDTEAFF. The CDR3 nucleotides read TGCGCCAGCAGCCTAACTCTCAGGGACACTGAAGCTTTCTTT.

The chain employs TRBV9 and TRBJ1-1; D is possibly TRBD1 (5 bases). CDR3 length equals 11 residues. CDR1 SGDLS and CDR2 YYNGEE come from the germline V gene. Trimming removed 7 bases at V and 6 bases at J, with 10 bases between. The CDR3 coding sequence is TGTGCCAGCGGGGGTAACGCTGAAGCTTTCTTT. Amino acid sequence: CASGGNAEAFF.

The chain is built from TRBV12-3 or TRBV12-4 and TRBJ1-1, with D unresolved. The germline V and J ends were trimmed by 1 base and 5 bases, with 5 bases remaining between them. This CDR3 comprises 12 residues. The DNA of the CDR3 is TGTGCCAGCAGTTTAGAGAGGACTGAAGCTTTCTTT. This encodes CASSLERTEAFF.

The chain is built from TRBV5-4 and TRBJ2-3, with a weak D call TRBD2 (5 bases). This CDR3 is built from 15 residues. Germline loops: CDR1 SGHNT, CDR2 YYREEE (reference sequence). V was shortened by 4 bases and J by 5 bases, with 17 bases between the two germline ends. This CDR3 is CASSPRAGGGDTQYF. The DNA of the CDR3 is TGTGCCAGCAGCCCGAGGGCCGGAGGAGGAGATACGCAGTATTTT.

The CDR3 loop reads CASSQGFVMNTEAFF. CDR3 DNA sequence: TGCGCCAGCAGCCAAGGATTTGTCATGAACACTGAAGCTTTCTTT. The chain has TRBV4-3 and TRBJ1-1; no clear D gene. The CDR3 has 15 residues. The V and J ends lost 1 base and 0 bases respectively, with 9 bases between them. The V gene's germline CDR1 is LGHNA and CDR2 YSLEER.

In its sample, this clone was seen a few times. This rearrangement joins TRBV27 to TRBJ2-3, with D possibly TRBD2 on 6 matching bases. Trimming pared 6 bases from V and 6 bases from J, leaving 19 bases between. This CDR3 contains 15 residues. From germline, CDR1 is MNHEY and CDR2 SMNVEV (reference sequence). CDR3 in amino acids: CASRIYDGGMDTQYF. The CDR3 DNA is TGTGCCAGCAGGATCTACGATGGGGGGATGGATACGCAGTATTTT.

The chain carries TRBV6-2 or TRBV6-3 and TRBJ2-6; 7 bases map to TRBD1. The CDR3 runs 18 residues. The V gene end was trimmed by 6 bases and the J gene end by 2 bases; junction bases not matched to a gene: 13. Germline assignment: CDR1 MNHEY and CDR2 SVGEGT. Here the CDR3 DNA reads TGTGCCAGCAGCCACCCGACAGGGAGATTTGCTGGGGCCAACGTCCTGACTTTC. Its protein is CASSHPTGRFAGANVLTF.

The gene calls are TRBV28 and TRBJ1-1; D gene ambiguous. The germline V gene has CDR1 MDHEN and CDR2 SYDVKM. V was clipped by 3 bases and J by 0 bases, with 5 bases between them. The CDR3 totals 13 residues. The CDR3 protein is CASSLTMNTEAFF. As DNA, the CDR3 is TGTGCCAGCAGTTTGACAATGAACACTGAAGCTTTCTTT.

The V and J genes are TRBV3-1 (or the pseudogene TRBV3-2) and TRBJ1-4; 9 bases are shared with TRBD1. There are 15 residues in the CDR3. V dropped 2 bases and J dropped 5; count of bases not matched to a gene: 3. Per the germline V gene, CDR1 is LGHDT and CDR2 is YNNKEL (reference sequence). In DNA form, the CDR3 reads TGTGCCAGCAGCCAAACCGGGACAGGGAATGAAAAACTGTTTTTT. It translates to CASSQTGTGNEKLFF.

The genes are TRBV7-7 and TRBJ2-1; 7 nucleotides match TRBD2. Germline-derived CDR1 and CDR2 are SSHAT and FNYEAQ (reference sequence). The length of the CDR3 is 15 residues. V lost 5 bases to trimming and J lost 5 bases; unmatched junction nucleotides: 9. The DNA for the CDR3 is TGTGCCAGCAGCCCAACTAGCGACATCAACAATGAGCAGTTCTTC. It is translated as CASSPTSDINNEQFF.

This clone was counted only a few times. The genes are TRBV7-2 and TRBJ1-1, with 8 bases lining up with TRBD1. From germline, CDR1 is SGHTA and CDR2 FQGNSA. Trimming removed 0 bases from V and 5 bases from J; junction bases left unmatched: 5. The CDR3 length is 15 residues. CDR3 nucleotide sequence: TGTGCCAGCAGCTTAGCGGGACAGGAGGGGACTGAAGCTTTCTTT. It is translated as CASSLAGQEGTEAFF.

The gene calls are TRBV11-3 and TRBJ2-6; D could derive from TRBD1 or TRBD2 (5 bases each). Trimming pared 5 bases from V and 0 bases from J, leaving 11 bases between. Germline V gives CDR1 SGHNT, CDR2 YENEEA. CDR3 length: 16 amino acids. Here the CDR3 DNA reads TGTGCCAGCAGCGGGGGACGCCCCTCTGGGGCCAACGTCCTGACTTTC. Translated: CASSGGRPSGANVLTF. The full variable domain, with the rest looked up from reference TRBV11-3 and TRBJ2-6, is EAGVVQSPRYKIIEKKQPVAFWCNPISGHNTLYWYLQNLGQGPELLIRYENEEAVDDSQLPKDRFSAERLKGVDSTLKIQPAELGDSAVYLCASSGGRPSGANVLTFGAGSRLTVL.

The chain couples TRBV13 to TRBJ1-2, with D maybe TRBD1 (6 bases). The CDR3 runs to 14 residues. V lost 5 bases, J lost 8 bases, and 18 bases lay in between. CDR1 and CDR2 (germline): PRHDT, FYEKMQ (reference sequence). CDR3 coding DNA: TGTGCCAGCAGCCTGGGCGCGAGGGGGGAGGGCTACACCTTC. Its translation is CASSLGARGEGYTF.

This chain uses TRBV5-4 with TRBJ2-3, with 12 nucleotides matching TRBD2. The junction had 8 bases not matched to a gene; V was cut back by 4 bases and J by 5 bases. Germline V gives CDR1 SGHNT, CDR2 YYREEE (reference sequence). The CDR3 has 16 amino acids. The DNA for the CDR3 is TGTGCCAGCAGCCCCTGGCTAGCGGGGGGGGGAGATACGCAGTATTTT. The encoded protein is CASSPWLAGGGDTQYF.

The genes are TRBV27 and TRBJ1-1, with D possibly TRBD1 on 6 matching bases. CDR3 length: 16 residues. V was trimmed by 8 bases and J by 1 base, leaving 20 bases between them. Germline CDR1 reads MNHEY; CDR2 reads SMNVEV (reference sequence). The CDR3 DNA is TGTGCCAGCGGTCGGTACTTTGGGGACAAGAACACTGAAGCTTTCTTT. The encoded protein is CASGRYFGDKNTEAFF.

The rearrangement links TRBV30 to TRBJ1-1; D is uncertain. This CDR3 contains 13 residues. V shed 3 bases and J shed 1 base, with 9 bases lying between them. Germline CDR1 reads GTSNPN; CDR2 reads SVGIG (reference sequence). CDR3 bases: TGTGCCTGGAGGGCGGGTGGGAACACTGAAGCTTTCTTT. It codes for CAWRAGGNTEAFF.

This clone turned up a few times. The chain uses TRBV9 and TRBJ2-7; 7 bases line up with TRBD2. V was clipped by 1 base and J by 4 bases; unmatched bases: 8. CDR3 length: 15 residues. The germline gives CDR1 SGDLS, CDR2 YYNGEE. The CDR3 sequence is CASSVFGGEQYEQYF. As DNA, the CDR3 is TGTGCCAGCAGCGTATTTGGGGGGGAACAATACGAGCAGTACTTC.